The sequence of this T cell receptor (beta chain) was determined in a study of CD8+ T cells in alopecia areata. In the study overall: For the treated group, dosing was oral tofacitinib at 5 to 10 mg twice daily. Tofacitinib therapy lasting 6 to 18 months was followed by 6 months off drug. Notes on the study in general: TCR sharing was clearer in mice than between patients, perhaps partly owing to patient HLA diversity. Sequence data from scalp samples additionally include resident alphabeta T cells of normal skin.

This clone was seen a few times. As yet, its antigen is unknown. Lesional scalp punch biopsies and peripheral blood were collected from alopecia areata patients. V shed 5 bases and J shed 3 bases, with 14 bases lying between them. This CDR3 has 14 amino acids. Germline V gives CDR1 MNHEY, CDR2 SVGAGI. cDNA serving as the sequencing template came from extracted, reverse transcribed RNA. Repertoires were generated with immunoSEQ multiplex PCR, while TCRdb's copy carries only in-frame clones and drops some. Altogether about 15,000 clones are present, less than 70% being singletons, with the ten largest covering 12%.

This clonotype was sampled from a human donor with alopecia areata. This chain links TRBV6-5 with TRBJ2-7; either TRBD1 or TRBD2 may supply D (5 bases each). Source material: skin. This CDR3 reads CASSEVGTYYEQYF. In DNA form, the CDR3 reads TGTGCCAGCAGTGAAGTAGGGACCTACTACGAGCAGTACTTC.